Here is one T cell receptor beta chain with its context. The antigen remains undetermined. Trimming shortened V by 2 bases and J by 4 bases, and 20 bases separated the two germline ends. The CDR3 sequence is 18 residues long. CDR1 and CDR2 from the germline V gene are MNHEY and SVGAGI. Random hexamers were used to reverse transcribe the RNA input (roughly 0.5 to 1 ug). The TCR beta CDR3 was amplified by immunoSEQ multiplex PCR across 54 Vbeta, 13 Jbeta. TCRdb processed the immunoSEQ multiplex PCR reads anew with MiXCR; each CDR3 protein has one entry. Of a few hundred thousand distinct CDR3 sequences listed, roughly 85% are singletons. The sample originates from a study of CD8 T cells in Susac syndrome. Findings of the study overall: As the study acknowledged, the number of individuals who were part of its TCR sequencing and HLA analysis was relatively small.

Treatment-naive patients with stable or active relapsing-remitting disease were the multiple sclerosis controls. This chain uses TRBV6-5 with TRBJ1-4; D may be TRBD1 (6 bases). Sequencing used CD8+ T cells from PBMCs. The source is a human donor with multiple sclerosis. The CDR3 DNA reads TGTGCCAGCAGTTACCATAGGGCCTCTCCGGACAGTAATGAAAAACTGTTTTTT. Translated: CASSYHRASPDSNEKLFF.